The entry below describes one T cell receptor (beta chain). These data belong to a study of blood T cell repertoires in COVID-19. Across the study: Specimens from acute and convalescent COVID-19 originated in the United States, Italy and Spain. Nucleic acid was either cDNA or gDNA, and it came from T cells, B-cell-depleted T cells, or PBMCs.

Germline V gene lookup returns CDR1 KGHDR and CDR2 SFDVKD. The CDR3 totals 14 residues. Trimming at V came to 7 bases and at J to 3 bases, leaving 2 bases not matched to a gene. As handled by the study authors: Amplified reference gene primers provided the basis for estimating nucleated cell counts. The protocol was immunoSEQ multiplex PCR, while the TCRdb copy is restricted to in-frame clones and leaves out a portion. The DNA was the basis for D and trimming; V, J and clone size are from that table. Counted here are approximately 100,000 clones, more than 80% occurring once; the ten biggest clones make up around 1.1%.

The chain is built from TRBV24-1 and TRBJ2-5; TRBD2 matches at 12 bases. The TCR sequence derives from a human donor in a cohort sampled during active COVID-19. Sample: peripheral blood. The CDR3 DNA follows: TGTGCCACCAGCCCTAGCGGGGGGGAAGAGACCCAGTACTTC. Translated, it gives CATSPSGGEETQYF.